This T cell receptor (beta chain) was recorded in a study of T-cell reconstitution after alpha-beta-depleted transplantation in children. The CDR3 runs 16 residues. Germline values: CDR1 SEHNR, CDR2 FQNEAQ (reference sequence). Trimming stripped 0 bases from V and 3 bases from J, with 14 bases between. Unique molecular identifiers were incorporated when the TCRbeta library was constructed. TCRdb re-derived calls from the PCR reads in MiXCR, one entry per CDR3 protein. The data contain under 350,000 distinct CDR3 sequences, nearly 10% of them seen just once; the ten biggest clones take up over 9.5%. This receptor was obtained from a human donor who donated a stem cell graft to a child with SCID. The sample was PBMCs from the stem cell graft donor, taken from the stem cell graft. This chain links TRBV7-9 with TRBJ1-1, with TRBD1 as a possible D gene (5 bases). CDR3 in amino acids: CASSLARGRPDTEAFF. The DNA for the CDR3 is TGTGCCAGCAGCTTAGCGAGGGGCAGGCCGGACACTGAAGCTTTCTTT.